This passage covers 21 T cell receptor beta chains from one sample sequenced in a study of ipilimumab plus nivolumab after autologous stem cell transplantation. Data came from immunoSEQ multiplex PCR; TCRdb stores just in-frame clones and leaves some out. The top ten hold about 10% of the sample, which has 15,000 or so clones, 60% to 75% seen once. Material: PBMCs, obtained in a trial of ipilimumab plus nivolumab as post-transplant consolidation. All receptors derive from a male donor with primary mediastinal lymphoma.

This clone was picked up a small number of times. CDR3 nucleotide sequence: TGTGCCAGCAGCTTGGCCGAGTTAGGGGCCGCCGAAGCTTTCTTT. Translated, it gives CASSLAELGAAEAFF. The rearrangement uses TRBV5-5 and TRBJ1-1; D is possibly TRBD1 (5 bases). The CDR3 has 15 residues. V lost 0 bases, J lost 8 bases, and 17 bases lay in between. CDR1 is SGHKS and CDR2 is YYEKEE in the germline V gene (reference sequence).

This clone was detected a few times. This chain joins TRBV10-1 and TRBJ2-1, with 7 bases matching TRBD1. The length of the CDR3 is 13 residues. CDR1 and CDR2 from the germline V gene are WNHNN and SYGVQD (reference sequence). V lost 5 bases and J lost 8; bases outside the gene matches: 6. CDR3 sequence: CASSQDRRDEQFF. CDR3 bases: TGCGCCAGCAGTCAGGACAGGCGCGATGAGCAGTTCTTC.

The DNA of the CDR3 is TGTGCCAGCAGCTTGGGCGGCTACGAGCAGTACTTC. Its translation: CASSLGGYEQYF. V is TRBV5-6 and J is TRBJ2-7, with unresolved D. From germline, CDR1 is SGHDT and CDR2 YYEEEE. The CDR3 runs 12 residues. The germline V and J ends were trimmed by 0 bases and 3 bases, with 4 bases remaining between them.

This chain links TRBV19 with TRBJ2-4; tentative D call: TRBD1 (6 bases). V lost 5 bases and J 2 bases, leaving 13 bases between the germline ends. CDR1 LNHDA and CDR2 SQIVND come from the germline V gene (reference sequence). The CDR3 loop spans 15 amino acids. In DNA form, the CDR3 reads TGTGCCAGTAGTCCGAGGACAGCACCCAAAAACATTCAGTACTTC. The encoded protein is CASSPRTAPKNIQYF.

The chain is built from TRBV28 and TRBJ1-4; D not certain. The CDR3 covers 11 residues. Trimming took off 8 bases at V and 0 bases at J, with 1 base between the two ends. The germline CDR1 and CDR2 sequences are MDHEN and SYDVKM. This CDR3 reads CASATNEKLFF. In DNA, the CDR3 is TGTGCCAGCGCAACTAATGAAAAACTGTTTTTT. Together with reference TRBV28 and TRBJ1-4, the CDR3 gives the full variable domain: DVKVTQSSRYLVKRTGEKVFLECVQDMDHENMFWYRQDPGLGLRLIYFSYDVKMKEKGDIPEGYSVSREKKERFSLILESASTNQTSMYLCASATNEKLFFGSGTQLSVL.

In this sample, this clone turned up a few times. The genes are TRBV4-1 and TRBJ2-7; D gene unclear. This CDR3 contains 18 residues. The germline V gene has CDR1 MGHRA and CDR2 YSYEKL. V was cut by 1 base and J by 2 bases, with 21 bases left in between. CDR3 in DNA: TGCGCCAGCAGCCAAGGCCCTCGGACGGCCTTCACCCCCTACGAGCAGTACTTC. It specifies CASSQGPRTAFTPYEQYF.

As for this clone: The junction and the germline gene differ at one end; a read error may be behind it. The chain carries TRBV9 and TRBJ2-7, with TRBD1 matching 8 bases. Germline V CDR1 and CDR2: SGDLS, YYNGEE. The CDR3 loop spans 14 amino acids. CDR3 coding DNA: TGTGCCAGCAGCCCCGTCGGGACAGGACCCCTTCAGGCCTTC. Amino acid sequence: CASSPVGTGPLQAF.

The chain carries TRBV5-1 and TRBJ2-5, with a possible D match to TRBD1 (6 bases). CDR3 length equals 14 residues. The germline V and J ends were trimmed by 5 bases and 5 bases, with 16 bases remaining between them. The germline V gene has CDR1 SGHRS and CDR2 YFSETQ. CDR3 nucleotides: TGCGCCAGCAGTCGGCCAGGGGCAGGGGAGACCCAGTACTTC. This gives the protein CASSRPGAGETQYF.

A few counts support this clone. This chain links TRBV6-6 with TRBJ1-5; D is uncertain. The CDR3 runs to 11 residues. CDR1 is MNHNY and CDR2 is SVGAGI in the germline V gene (reference sequence). V lost 6 bases to trimming and J lost 1 base, with 1 base between them. The CDR3 loop is CASRSNQPQHF. For the CDR3, the DNA is TGTGCCAGCAGGAGCAATCAGCCCCAGCATTTT.

The rearrangement joins TRBV19 to TRBJ1-1; tentative D call: TRBD1 (5 bases). CDR1 and CDR2 from the germline V gene are LNHDA and SQIVND (reference sequence). V was cut by 4 bases and J by 10 bases, with 13 bases left in between. There are 12 residues in the CDR3. The CDR3 protein is CASSTLQGRAFF. The CDR3 region has the DNA TGTGCCAGTAGTACGCTTCAGGGTCGAGCTTTCTTT.

This rearrangement joins TRBV28 to TRBJ2-7; D not certain. CDR1 MDHEN and CDR2 SYDVKM come from the germline V gene. CDR3 length: 14 residues. The V and J ends lost 6 bases and 6 bases respectively, with 18 bases between them. This CDR3 is CASRASQTTGEQYF. The CDR3 DNA reads as TGTGCCAGCAGAGCCTCCCAAACTACGGGCGAGCAGTACTTC.

This chain links TRBV9 with TRBJ2-1; 9 bases are shared with TRBD1. The CDR3 runs 15 residues. J gave up 4 bases and V 2 bases, and 4 bases lay outside the gene matches. CDR1 SGDLS and CDR2 YYNGEE come from the germline V gene. The chain's CDR3 is CASSVGTGYYNEQFF. The CDR3 coding sequence is TGTGCCAGCAGCGTCGGGACAGGGTATTACAATGAGCAGTTCTTC.

This clone was counted only a few times. The J gene is TRBJ2-3, the V gene TRBV19, with 9 bases fitting TRBD2. The CDR3 length is 16 residues. Germline trimming cut 1 base from V and 6 bases from J; bases unmatched to any gene: 8. Looked up from germline, CDR1 is LNHDA and CDR2 is SQIVND (reference sequence). In nucleotides, the CDR3 is TGTGCCAGTAGTATAGGGGCGGGGGGGCCGCTGGATACGCAGTATTTT. It encodes CASSIGAGGPLDTQYF.

This clone showed up just once. The chain couples TRBV5-1 to TRBJ2-5; 9 nucleotides match TRBD2. The CDR3 runs 15 residues. The V gene's germline CDR1 is SGHRS and CDR2 YFSETQ. V shed 0 bases, J shed 3 bases, and the junction held 3 bases outside the gene matches. CDR3 nucleotides: TGCGCCAGCAGCTTGGGGGTAGCGGGAGAAGAGACCCAGTACTTC. It yields the protein CASSLGVAGEETQYF. The full variable domain, completed using reference TRBV5-1 and TRBJ2-5, is KAGVTQTPRYLIKTRGQQVTLSCSPISGHRSVSWYQQTPGQGLQFLFEYFSETQRNKGNFPGRFSGRQFSNSRSEMNVSTLELGDSALYLCASSLGVAGEETQYFGPGTRLLVL.

This chain uses TRBV28 with TRBJ1-2, with TRBD1 matching 7 bases. The length of the CDR3 is 15 residues. CDR1 MDHEN and CDR2 SYDVKM come from the germline V gene. With 5 bases clipped from V and 0 bases from J, the junction kept 6 bases outside the gene matches. The CDR3, as DNA: TGTGCCAGCAGTAACCGACAGGGAACTAACTATGGCTACACCTTC. It specifies CASSNRQGTNYGYTF.

The CDR3 DNA is TGTGCCAGCAGCTTCGGACAGGGGGTCTACGAGCAGTACTTC. Protein product: CASSFGQGVYEQYF. The V gene is TRBV5-5, the J gene TRBJ2-7, with 10 nucleotides matching TRBD1. V shed 2 bases and J 3 bases; nucleotides not matched to a gene: 2. There are 14 residues in the CDR3. In germline, CDR1 is SGHKS, CDR2 YYEKEE (reference sequence).

The gene calls are TRBV7-2 and TRBJ1-5; TRBD1 agrees at 10 bases. Germline V CDR1 and CDR2: SGHTA, FQGNSA. The trim removed 5 bases at V and 9 bases at J, leaving 7 bases unmatched. The CDR3 has 14 residues. The CDR3 reads CASSNRGQGMPQHF. Written as DNA, the CDR3 is TGTGCCAGCAGCAACCGGGGACAGGGGATGCCCCAGCATTTT.

CDR3 residues: CASRSETGGYQPQHF. DNA of the CDR3: TGTGCCAGTCGCAGTGAGACAGGGGGCTATCAGCCCCAGCATTTT. The chain recombines TRBV2 with TRBJ1-5, with 10 bases aligning to TRBD1. Germline CDR1 reads SNHLY; CDR2 reads FYNNEI. The V gene end was trimmed by 9 bases and the J gene end by 5 bases; junction bases not matched to a gene: 10. This CDR3 is 15 amino acids long.

The genes are TRBV9 and TRBJ2-1, with unresolved D. CDR3 length: 13 residues. Germline CDR1 SGDLS, CDR2 YYNGEE. The V gene lost 0 bases and the J gene lost 6 bases, with 7 bases spanning the gap. The CDR3 reads CASSVASGNEQFF. CDR3 DNA sequence: TGTGCCAGCAGCGTAGCGTCCGGCAATGAGCAGTTCTTC.

The rearrangement links TRBV2 to TRBJ2-5; 11 nucleotides agree with TRBD1. The CDR3 sequence is 15 residues long. The V gene end was trimmed by 5 bases and the J gene end by 5 bases; junction bases not matched to a gene: 7. Germline V gene lookup returns CDR1 SNHLY and CDR2 FYNNEI. The CDR3 loop is CASSQDRGRRETQYF. CDR3 nucleotides: TGTGCCAGCAGTCAGGACAGGGGGCGCAGGGAGACCCAGTACTTC.

In its sample, this clone is medium-sized. The V and J genes are TRBV7-9 and TRBJ1-1; D gene unclear. CDR1 and CDR2 (germline): SEHNR, FQNEAQ (reference sequence). This CDR3 comprises 15 residues. Trimming pared 3 bases from V and 2 bases from J, leaving 13 bases between. The CDR3 nucleotides read TGTGCCAGCAGCTTGAAACTCTCCCCTAACACTGAAGCTTTCTTT. Translation gives CASSLKLSPNTEAFF.